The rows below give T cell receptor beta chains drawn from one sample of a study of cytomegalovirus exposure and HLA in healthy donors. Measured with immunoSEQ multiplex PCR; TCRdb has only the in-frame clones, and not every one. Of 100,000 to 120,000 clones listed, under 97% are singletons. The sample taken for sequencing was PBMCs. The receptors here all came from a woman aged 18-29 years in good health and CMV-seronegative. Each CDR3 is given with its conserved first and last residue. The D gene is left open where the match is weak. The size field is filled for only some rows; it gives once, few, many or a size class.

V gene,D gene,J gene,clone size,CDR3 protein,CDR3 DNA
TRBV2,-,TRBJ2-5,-,CAPRGWGQETQYF,TGTGCCCCCCGGGGATGGGGCCAAGAGACCCAGTACTTC
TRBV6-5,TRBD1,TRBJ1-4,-,CASSKGTVGEKLFF,TGTGCCAGCAGTAAAGGGACAGTAGGTGAAAAACTGTTTTTT
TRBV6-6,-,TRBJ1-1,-,CASSPDTGEAFF,TGTGCCAGCAGTCCAGACACAGGCGAAGCTTTCTTT
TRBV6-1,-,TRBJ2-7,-,CASSLRGGSYEQYF,TGTGCCAGCAGTCTCAGGGGCGGGTCCTACGAGCAGTACTTC
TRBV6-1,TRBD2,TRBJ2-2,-,CASSEAGGTRELFF,TGTGCCAGCAGTGAAGCGGGGGGGACGAGGGAGCTGTTTTTT
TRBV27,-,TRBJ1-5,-,CASSLGGYSNQPQHF,TGTGCCAGCAGTTTAGGAGGTTATAGCAATCAGCCCCAGCATTTT
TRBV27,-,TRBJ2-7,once,CASSLSLYRGIGGYEQYF,TGTGCCAGCAGTTTATCTCTTTATAGGGGGATTGGTGGTTACGAGCAGTACTTC
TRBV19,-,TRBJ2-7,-,CASSIQPGSYEQYF,TGTGCCAGTAGTATCCAGCCAGGAAGCTACGAGCAGTACTTC
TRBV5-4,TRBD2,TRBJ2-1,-,CASSSGLAGDPSSYNEQFF,TGTGCCAGCAGCTCAGGACTAGCGGGGGACCCGAGCTCCTACAATGAGCAGTTCTTC
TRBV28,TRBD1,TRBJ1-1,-,CASSFSGGLQIEAFF,TGTGCCAGCAGTTTTTCAGGGGGCCTACAGATTGAAGCTTTCTTT
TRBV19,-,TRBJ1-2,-,CASSSGGSPVYGYTF,TGTGCCAGTAGTAGCGGGGGTTCCCCCGTCTATGGCTACACCTTC
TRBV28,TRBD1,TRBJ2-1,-,CASTLPQGRQFF,TGTGCCAGCACCCTCCCACAGGGGCGGCAGTTCTTC
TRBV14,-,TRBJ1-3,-,CASSPLSGNTIYF,TGTGCCAGCAGCCCACTGTCTGGAAACACCATATATTTT
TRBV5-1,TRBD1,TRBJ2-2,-,CASSPWTGVTGELFF,TGCGCCAGCAGCCCCTGGACAGGGGTCACCGGGGAGCTGTTTTTT
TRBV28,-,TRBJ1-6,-,CASSLQVLANSPLHF,TGTGCCAGCAGTTTACAGGTTTTGGCGAATTCACCCCTCCACTTT
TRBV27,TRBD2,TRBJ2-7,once,CASSLWIGREGWFGPYEQYF,TGTGCCAGCAGTTTATGGATTGGCAGGGAGGGTTGGTTCGGGCCCTACGAGCAGTACTTC
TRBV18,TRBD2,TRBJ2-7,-,CASSPIASGSYEQYF,TGTGCCAGCTCACCAATCGCTAGCGGGTCCTACGAGCAGTACTTC
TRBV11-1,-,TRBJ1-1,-,CASSRTRSTNTEAFF,TGTGCCAGCAGCCGTACCAGGTCAACGAACACTGAAGCTTTCTTT
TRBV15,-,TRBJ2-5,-,CATSRVTGRAGQYF,TGTGCCACCAGCAGAGTTACAGGGCGTGCGGGCCAGTACTTC
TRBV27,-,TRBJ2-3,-,CASSLGGADTDTQYF,TGTGCCAGCAGTTTGGGGGGGGCCGACACAGATACGCAGTATTTT
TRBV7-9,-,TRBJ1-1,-,CASSFQGPAFF,TGTGCCAGCAGCTTCCAGGGGCCTGCTTTCTTT
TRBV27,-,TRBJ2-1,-,CASSSRISGYNEQFF,TGTGCCAGCAGCTCCCGTATATCGGGCTACAATGAGCAGTTCTTC
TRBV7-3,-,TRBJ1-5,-,CASSLAGGNQPQHF,TGTGCCAGCAGCTTGGCAGGGGGCAATCAGCCCCAGCATTTT
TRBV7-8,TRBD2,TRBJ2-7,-,CASSFPGLAGSEQYF,TGTGCCAGCAGCTTTCCAGGACTAGCGGGCTCCGAGCAGTACTTC
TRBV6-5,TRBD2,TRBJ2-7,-,CASSYSTSPTYEQYF,TGTGCCAGCAGTTACTCGACTAGCCCGACCTACGAGCAGTACTTC
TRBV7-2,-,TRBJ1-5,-,CASSFAGRGGQPQHF,TGTGCCAGCAGCTTCGCAGGGAGGGGAGGTCAGCCCCAGCATTTT
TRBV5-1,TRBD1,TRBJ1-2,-,CASSAQGDGYTF,TGCGCCAGCAGCGCCCAGGGGGATGGCTACACCTTC
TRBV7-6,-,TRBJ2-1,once,CASSRGANYNEQFF,TGTGCCTCCTCACGGGGGGCGAACTACAATGAGCAGTTCTTC
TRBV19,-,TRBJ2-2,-,CASKSGELFF,TGTGCCAGTAAGAGCGGGGAGCTGTTTTTT
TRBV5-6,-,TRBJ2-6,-,CASSRGEANVLTF,TGTGCCAGCAGCAGAGGAGAGGCCAACGTCCTGACTTTC
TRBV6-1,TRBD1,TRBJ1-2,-,CASSRTTGGEYGYTF,TGTGCCAGCAGTCGCACGACAGGGGGCGAATATGGCTACACCTTC
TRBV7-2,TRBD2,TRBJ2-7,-,CASSFGGGEQYF,TGTGCCAGCAGCTTTGGGGGGGGCGAGCAGTACTTC
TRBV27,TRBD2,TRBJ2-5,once,CASSFFRGGRETQYF,TGTGCCAGCAGTTTTTTCCGGGGGGGACGTGAGACCCAGTACTTC
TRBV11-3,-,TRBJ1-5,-,CASSSRTRVGQPQHF,TGTGCCAGCAGCTCGAGGACCAGGGTCGGTCAGCCCCAGCATTTT
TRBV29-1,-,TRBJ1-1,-,CSEYRGAGTEAFF,TGCAGCGAGTACCGGGGGGCGGGCACTGAAGCTTTCTTT
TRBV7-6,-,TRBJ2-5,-,CASRGSRETQYF,TGTGCCAGCAGGGGGAGCAGGGAGACCCAGTACTTC
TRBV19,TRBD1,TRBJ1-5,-,CASSRPGTGYQPQHF,TGTGCCAGTAGTCGTCCCGGGACAGGGTACCAGCCCCAGCATTTT
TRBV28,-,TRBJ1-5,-,CASSPQPVVGAQHF,TGTGCCAGCAGCCCTCAGCCAGTTGTGGGAGCCCAGCATTTT
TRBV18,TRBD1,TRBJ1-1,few,CASSPPNRGLETEAFF,TGTGCCAGCTCACCACCGAACAGGGGGCTTGAGACTGAAGCTTTCTTT
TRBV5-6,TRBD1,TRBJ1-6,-,CASSLALLDRVEYSPLHF,TGTGCCAGCAGCTTGGCCCTCCTCGACAGGGTCGAATATTCACCCCTCCACTTT
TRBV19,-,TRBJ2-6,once,CASSILRRGQGRPSGANVLTF,TGTGCCAGTAGTATATTACGTCGCGGGCAAGGACGACCGTCTGGGGCCAACGTCCTGACTTTC
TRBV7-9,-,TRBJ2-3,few,CASSSRREVGQYF,TGTGCCAGCAGCTCGCGGCGGGAAGTTGGGCAGTATTTT
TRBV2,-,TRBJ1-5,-,CASSRQLNQPQHF,TGTGCCAGCAGTAGACAGCTCAATCAGCCCCAGCATTTT
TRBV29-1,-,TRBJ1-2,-,CSVSAGDGYTF,TGCAGCGTTTCCGCCGGGGATGGCTACACCTTC
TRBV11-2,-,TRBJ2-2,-,CASSPDRRVGELFF,TGTGCCAGCAGCCCGGACAGGAGGGTAGGGGAGCTGTTTTTT
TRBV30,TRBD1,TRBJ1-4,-,CAWGTGRLNEKLFF,TGTGCCTGGGGGACAGGACGTCTTAATGAAAAACTGTTTTTT
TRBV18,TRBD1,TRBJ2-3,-,CASSPGFSDRAGSDTQYF,TGTGCCAGCTCACCAGGTTTCTCGGACAGGGCCGGTTCAGATACGCAGTATTTT
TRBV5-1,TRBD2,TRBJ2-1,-,CASSLGGLAGWREQFF,TGCGCCAGCAGCTTGGGGGGACTAGCGGGGTGGCGCGAGCAGTTCTTC
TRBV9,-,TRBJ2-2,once,CASSPWRQNTGELFF,TGTGCCAGCAGCCCCTGGCGACAGAACACCGGGGAGCTGTTTTTT
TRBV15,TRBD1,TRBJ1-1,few,CATSRTTTGERIAFF,TGTGCCACCAGCAGGACGACGACAGGGGAGAGAATCGCTTTCTTT
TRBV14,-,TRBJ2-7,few,CASSQAPYRVSAYEQYF,TGTGCCAGCAGCCAAGCCCCCTACAGGGTCTCCGCCTACGAGCAGTACTTC
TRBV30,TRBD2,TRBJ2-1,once,CAWSVRASGTQGNEQFF,TGTGCCTGGAGTGTACGGGCTAGCGGGACACAGGGGAATGAGCAGTTCTTC
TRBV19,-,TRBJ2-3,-,CASSGTSTDTQYF,TGTGCCAGTAGTGGGACTAGCACAGATACGCAGTATTTT
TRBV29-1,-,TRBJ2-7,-,CSVEDRSYEQYF,TGCAGCGTTGAAGACAGATCCTACGAGCAGTACTTC
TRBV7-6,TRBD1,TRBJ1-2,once,CASSDDRAGGYTF,TGTGCCAGCAGCGACGACAGGGCGGGAGGCTACACCTTC
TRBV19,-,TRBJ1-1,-,CASSTSGDTEAFF,TGTGCCAGTAGTACCTCCGGGGACACTGAAGCTTTCTTT
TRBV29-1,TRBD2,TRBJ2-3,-,CSATGLNTQYF,TGCAGCGCCACGGGACTAAATACGCAGTATTTT
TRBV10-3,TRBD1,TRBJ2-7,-,CATMGTGDTYEQYF,TGTGCCACCATGGGGACAGGGGATACCTACGAGCAGTACTTC
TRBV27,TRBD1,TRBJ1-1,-,CASSPRQGILNTEAFF,TGTGCCAGCAGTCCAAGACAGGGGATATTGAACACTGAAGCTTTCTTT